Each of the 17 T cell receptor beta chains below was sequenced from the same sample in a study of brain T cells in children with intractable seizures. Regarding time point: blood from clinic visit 5 months post-surgery; TSC patient then seizure free. The protocol was immunoSEQ multiplex PCR, while the TCRdb copy is restricted to in-frame clones and leaves out a portion. This table holds about 350,000 clones, over 90% found once. The sample consisted of peripheral blood, taken about 5 months after surgery. These receptors came from a boy in the first two years of life with tuberous sclerosis and intractable seizures.

The gene calls are TRBV10-3 and TRBJ2-5; possibly TRBD2 for D (5 bases). CDR1 and CDR2 (germline): ENHRY, SYGVKD. The CDR3 loop spans 12 amino acids. Trimming stripped 2 bases from V and 11 bases from J, with 12 bases between. The CDR3 reads CAISEGLQRQYF. For the CDR3, the DNA is TGTGCCATCAGTGAGGGACTCCAAAGGCAGTACTTC.

The chain employs TRBV7-3 and TRBJ2-3; 9 bases map to TRBD2. V lost 5 bases to trimming and J lost 11 bases; unmatched junction nucleotides: 5. Germline CDR1 SGHTA, CDR2 FQGTGA. CDR3 length: 12 amino acids. The chain's CDR3 is CASSPIAGEQYF. CDR3 DNA sequence: TGTGCCAGCAGCCCAATAGCGGGGGAGCAGTATTTT.

The chain has TRBV4-1 and TRBJ2-1; 10 bases map to TRBD2. The V and J ends lost 7 bases and 7 bases, in that order; junction bases with no gene match: 13. The germline V gene has CDR1 MGHRA and CDR2 YSYEKL. The CDR3 spans 16 residues. Here the CDR3 DNA reads TGCGCCAGCAAGGATTCCCCACTAGCGGGAAGGAATGAGCAGTTCTTC. This encodes CASKDSPLAGRNEQFF.

This rearrangement joins TRBV29-1 to TRBJ2-2; a possible D gene is TRBD1 (5 bases). The CDR3 runs 12 residues. Trimming left V 6 bases short and J 5 bases short, with 10 bases between. Germline loops: CDR1 SQVTM, CDR2 ANQGSEA. CDR3 sequence: CSVVDTTGELFF. DNA for the CDR3: TGCAGCGTGGTGGACACTACCGGGGAGCTGTTTTTT.

The V gene is TRBV10-3, the J gene TRBJ2-1, with D uncertain. This CDR3 region has 14 residues. Per the germline V gene, CDR1 is ENHRY and CDR2 is SYGVKD. Trimming left V 7 bases short and J 4 bases short, with 14 bases between. The CDR3 is CAITQRGNYNEQFF. As DNA, the CDR3 is TGTGCCATCACCCAGCGCGGAAATTACAATGAGCAGTTCTTC.

The V gene is TRBV7-9, the J gene TRBJ2-3; D may match TRBD1 or TRBD2 (6 bases each). The V gene lost 5 bases and the J gene lost 5 bases, with 23 bases spanning the gap. CDR3 length equals 17 residues. Germline CDR1 is SEHNR and CDR2 is FQNEAQ (reference sequence). Here the CDR3 DNA reads TGTGCCAGCAGCCCTCGATTACGGGGGCGCGGAGGAGATACGCAGTATTTT. This sequence encodes CASSPRLRGRGGDTQYF. The full variable domain, its missing parts supplied by reference TRBV7-9 and TRBJ2-3, is DTGVSQNPRHKITKRGQNVTFRCDPISEHNRLYWYRQTLGQGPEFLTYFQNEAQLEKSRLLSDRFSAERPKGSFSTLEIQRTEQGDSAMYLCASSPRLRGRGGDTQYFGPGTRLTVL.

The rearrangement uses TRBV30 and TRBJ2-5; possible D gene TRBD1, 5 bases. V gave up 4 bases and J gave up 4 bases, with 7 bases separating them. Germline CDR1 and CDR2: GTSNPN and SVGIG (reference sequence). This CDR3 contains 11 residues. CDR3 nucleotides: TGTGCCTGGAATCAGGGAGAGACCCAGTACTTC. Protein product: CAWNQGETQYF.

V gene TRBV11-2 combines with J gene TRBJ2-3; D not resolved. V was clipped by 0 bases and J by 4 bases, with 11 bases between them. CDR1 and CDR2 from the germline V gene are SGHAT and FQNNGV. The CDR3 runs 15 residues. The CDR3 region is CASSLDLIRADTQYF. The CDR3 bases are TGTGCCAGCAGCTTAGATCTAATAAGAGCAGATACGCAGTATTTT.

The genes are TRBV19 and TRBJ1-2; possibly TRBD1 for D (5 bases). This CDR3 has 17 amino acids. The V gene lost 3 bases and the J gene lost 4 bases, with 21 bases spanning the gap. In germline, CDR1 is LNHDA, CDR2 SQIVND (reference sequence). CDR3: CASSIIRPRGDLYGYTF. For the CDR3, the DNA is TGTGCCAGTAGTATTATAAGACCGAGAGGGGACCTCTATGGCTACACCTTC. Supplemented by reference TRBV19 and TRBJ1-2, the full variable domain reads DGGITQSPKYLFRKEGQNVTLSCEQNLNHDAMYWYRQDPGQGLRLIYYSQIVNDFQKGDIAEGYSVSREKKESFPLTVTSAQKNPTAFYLCASSIIRPRGDLYGYTFGSGTRLTVV.

The chain recombines TRBV19 with TRBJ1-6, with 9 positions matching TRBD1. The CDR3 is 15 amino acids. The V segment lost 5 bases and the J segment 14 bases; nucleotides outside the gene matches: 13. The V gene's germline CDR1 is LNHDA and CDR2 SQIVND (reference sequence). The CDR3, as DNA: TGTGCCAGTAGTCCACCGGGACAGGGCCTTGGGGCCCTCCACTTT. This translates into CASSPPGQGLGALHF. Variable domain in full (rest from reference TRBV19 and TRBJ1-6): DGGITQSPKYLFRKEGQNVTLSCEQNLNHDAMYWYRQDPGQGLRLIYYSQIVNDFQKGDIAEGYSVSREKKESFPLTVTSAQKNPTAFYLCASSPPGQGLGALHFGNGTRLTVT.

The V gene is TRBV7-2, the J gene TRBJ2-2; 7 nucleotides line up with TRBD1. Germline loops: CDR1 SGHTA, CDR2 FQGNSA. CDR3 size: 15 residues. V dropped 3 bases and J dropped 6; count of bases not matched to a gene: 7. The CDR3 coding sequence is TGTGCCAGCAGCTTTACAGGGGTAGGGGCCGGGGAGCTGTTTTTT. It translates to CASSFTGVGAGELFF.

The chain has TRBV5-5 and TRBJ2-7; TRBD1 aligns across 7 bases. The CDR3 spans 13 residues. Germline CDR1 reads SGHKS; CDR2 reads YYEKEE (reference sequence). The V segment lost 7 bases and the J segment 7 bases; nucleotides outside the gene matches: 11. As DNA, the CDR3 is TGTGCCAGCTCGAAAGAACAGGGGTGGGAGCAGTACTTC. It codes for CASSKEQGWEQYF.

The rearrangement uses TRBV3-1 (or the pseudogene TRBV3-2) and TRBJ2-5, with a weak D call TRBD2 (6 bases). Germline CDR1 is LGHDT and CDR2 is YNNKEL (reference sequence). The CDR3 loop spans 15 amino acids. V was shortened by 4 bases and J by 3 bases, with 15 bases between the two germline ends. The CDR3 DNA reads TGTGCCAGCAGCCCAATGACTAGTTCCAAAGAGACCCAGTACTTC. Protein product: CASSPMTSSKETQYF.

This clone has a single count. V is TRBV27 and J is TRBJ1-2; no definite D call. Trimming left V 4 bases short and J 4 bases short, with 28 bases between. CDR3 size: 19 residues. CDR1 and CDR2 (germline): MNHEY, SMNVEV (reference sequence). In DNA form, the CDR3 reads TGTGCCAGCAGTTACGCCCAGCGAACCGGTAGTAGAGGGTCCTATGGCTACACCTTC. Protein: CASSYAQRTGSRGSYGYTF.

This chain joins TRBV7-9 and TRBJ2-6, with D tentatively TRBD2 (7 bases). Germline V gene sequence: CDR1 SEHNR, CDR2 FQNEAQ (reference sequence). This CDR3 is 16 amino acids long. With 0 bases removed from V and 4 bases from J, the gap between germline ends came to 10 bases. This chain's CDR3 is CASSLAGGPGANVLTF. CDR3 sequence (DNA): TGTGCCAGCAGCTTAGCGGGGGGGCCCGGGGCCAACGTCCTGACTTTC.

The rearrangement uses TRBV28 and TRBJ1-2; no firm D call. Germline assignment: CDR1 MDHEN and CDR2 SYDVKM. Trimming removed 8 bases from V and 4 bases from J, with 23 bases in between. The CDR3 consists of 16 residues. The CDR3 spells CASSPTRVVTIYGYTF. CDR3 sequence (DNA): TGTGCCAGCTCTCCCACGAGGGTCGTAACTATCTATGGCTACACCTTC.

The chain joins TRBV27 to TRBJ2-7; 10 bases line up with TRBD1. Germline V gene sequence: CDR1 MNHEY, CDR2 SMNVEV (reference sequence). V lost 4 bases, J lost 2 bases, and 5 bases stayed unmatched. The CDR3 is made up of 15 amino acids. The CDR3 DNA reads as TGTGCCAGCAGTTATCGGGGGACAGGGGCCTACGAGCAGTACTTC. As protein: CASSYRGTGAYEQYF.